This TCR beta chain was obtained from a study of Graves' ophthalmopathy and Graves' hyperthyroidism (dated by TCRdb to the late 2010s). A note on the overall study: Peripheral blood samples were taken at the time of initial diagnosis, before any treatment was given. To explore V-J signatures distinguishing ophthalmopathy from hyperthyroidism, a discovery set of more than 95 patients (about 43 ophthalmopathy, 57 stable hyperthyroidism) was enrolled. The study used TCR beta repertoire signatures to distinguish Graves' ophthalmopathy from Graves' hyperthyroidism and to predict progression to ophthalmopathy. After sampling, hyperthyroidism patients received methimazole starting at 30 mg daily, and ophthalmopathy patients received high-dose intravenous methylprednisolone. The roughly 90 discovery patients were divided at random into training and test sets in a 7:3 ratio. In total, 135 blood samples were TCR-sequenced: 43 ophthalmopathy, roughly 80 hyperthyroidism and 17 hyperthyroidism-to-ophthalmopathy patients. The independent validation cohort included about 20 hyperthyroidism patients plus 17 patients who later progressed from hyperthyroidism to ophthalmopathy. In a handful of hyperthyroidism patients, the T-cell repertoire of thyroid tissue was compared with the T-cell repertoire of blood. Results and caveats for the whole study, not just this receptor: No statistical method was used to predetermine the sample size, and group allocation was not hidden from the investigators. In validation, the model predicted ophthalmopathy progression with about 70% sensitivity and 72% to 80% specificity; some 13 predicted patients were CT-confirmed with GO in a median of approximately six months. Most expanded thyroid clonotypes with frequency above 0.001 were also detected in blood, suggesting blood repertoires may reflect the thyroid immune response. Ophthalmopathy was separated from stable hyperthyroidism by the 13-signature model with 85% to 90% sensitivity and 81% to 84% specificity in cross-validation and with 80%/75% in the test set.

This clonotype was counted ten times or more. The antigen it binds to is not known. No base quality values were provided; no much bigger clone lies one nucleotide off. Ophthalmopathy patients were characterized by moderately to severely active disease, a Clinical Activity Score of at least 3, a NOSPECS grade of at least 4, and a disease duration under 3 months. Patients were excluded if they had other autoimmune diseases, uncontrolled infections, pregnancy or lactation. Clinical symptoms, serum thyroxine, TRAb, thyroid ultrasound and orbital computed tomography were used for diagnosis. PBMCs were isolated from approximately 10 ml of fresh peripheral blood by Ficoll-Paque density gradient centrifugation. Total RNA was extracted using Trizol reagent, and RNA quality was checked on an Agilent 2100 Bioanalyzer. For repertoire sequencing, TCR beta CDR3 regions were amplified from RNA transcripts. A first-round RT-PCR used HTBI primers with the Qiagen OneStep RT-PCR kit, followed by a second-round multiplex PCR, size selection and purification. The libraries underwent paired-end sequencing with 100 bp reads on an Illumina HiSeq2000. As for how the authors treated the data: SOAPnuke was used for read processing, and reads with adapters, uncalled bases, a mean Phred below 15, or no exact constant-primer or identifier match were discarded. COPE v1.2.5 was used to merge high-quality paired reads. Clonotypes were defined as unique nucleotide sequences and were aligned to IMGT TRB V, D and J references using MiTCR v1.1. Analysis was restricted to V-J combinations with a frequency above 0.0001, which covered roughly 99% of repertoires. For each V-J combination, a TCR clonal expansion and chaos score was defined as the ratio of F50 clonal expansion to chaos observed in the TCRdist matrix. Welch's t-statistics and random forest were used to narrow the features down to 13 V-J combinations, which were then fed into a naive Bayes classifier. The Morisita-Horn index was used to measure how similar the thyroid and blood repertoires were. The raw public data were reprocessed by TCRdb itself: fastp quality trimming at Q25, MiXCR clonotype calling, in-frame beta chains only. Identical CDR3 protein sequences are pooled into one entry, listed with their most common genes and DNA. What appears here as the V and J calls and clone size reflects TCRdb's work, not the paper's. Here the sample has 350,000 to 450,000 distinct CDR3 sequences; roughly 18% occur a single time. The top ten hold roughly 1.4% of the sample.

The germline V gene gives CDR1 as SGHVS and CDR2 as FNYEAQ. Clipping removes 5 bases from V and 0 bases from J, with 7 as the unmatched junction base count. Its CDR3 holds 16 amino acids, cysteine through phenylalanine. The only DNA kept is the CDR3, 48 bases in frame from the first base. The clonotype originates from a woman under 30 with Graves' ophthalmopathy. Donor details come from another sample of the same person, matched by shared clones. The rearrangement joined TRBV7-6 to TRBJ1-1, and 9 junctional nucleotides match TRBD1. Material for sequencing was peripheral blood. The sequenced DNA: TGTGCCAGCAGCGCTCAAACAGGGGGCCTGAACACTGAAGCTTTCTTT. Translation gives CASSAQTGGLNTEAFF.